What follows are 2 T cell receptor beta chains derived from one specimen sequenced in a study of shared clonotypes between healthy human individuals. Produced via immunoSEQ multiplex PCR; TCRdb's table is partial and in-frame only. The sample shows 400,000 to 550,000 clones, 79% of them seen only once. Input material: PBMCs. These receptors all stem from a woman between 40 and 50 years old in good health. Some clones in this sample may be carry-over from other donors' samples.

The chain is built from TRBV18 and TRBJ2-3; D possibly corresponds to TRBD1 (6 bases). Germline assignment: CDR1 KGHSH and CDR2 LQKENI. With 2 bases removed from V and 5 bases from J, the gap between germline ends came to 14 bases. This CDR3 contains 15 residues. The CDR3 DNA is TGTGCCAGCTCACCATTGGACAGTGAGGTAGATACGCAGTATTTT. Protein sequence: CASSPLDSEVDTQYF.

A few counts support this clone. The chain is built from TRBV6-5 and TRBJ2-1; D is possibly TRBD2 (5 bases). Germline CDR1 is MNHEY and CDR2 is SVGAGI. The CDR3 is made up of 14 amino acids. Trimming removed 5 bases from V and 6 bases from J, with 14 bases in between. The CDR3 DNA reads TGTGCCAGCAGTCCCAGGAGACTAACCAATGAGCAGTTCTTC. Translated, it gives CASSPRRLTNEQFF.